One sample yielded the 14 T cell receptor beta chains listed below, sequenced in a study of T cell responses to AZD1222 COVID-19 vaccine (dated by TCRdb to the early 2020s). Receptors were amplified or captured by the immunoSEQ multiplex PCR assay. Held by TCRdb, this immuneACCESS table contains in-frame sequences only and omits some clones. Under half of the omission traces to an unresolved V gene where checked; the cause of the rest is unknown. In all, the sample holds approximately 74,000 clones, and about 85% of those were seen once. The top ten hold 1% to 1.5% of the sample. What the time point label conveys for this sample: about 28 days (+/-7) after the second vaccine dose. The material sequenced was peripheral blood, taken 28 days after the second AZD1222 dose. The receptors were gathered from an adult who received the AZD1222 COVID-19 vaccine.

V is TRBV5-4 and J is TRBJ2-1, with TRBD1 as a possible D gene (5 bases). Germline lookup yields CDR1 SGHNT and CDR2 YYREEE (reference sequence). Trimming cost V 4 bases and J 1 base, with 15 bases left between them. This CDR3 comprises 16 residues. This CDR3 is CASSPQGSVSYNEQFF. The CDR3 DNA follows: TGTGCCAGCAGCCCCCAGGGTAGTGTTTCCTACAATGAGCAGTTCTTC. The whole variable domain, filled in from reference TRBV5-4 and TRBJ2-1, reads ETGVTQSPTHLIKTRGQQVTLRCSSQSGHNTVSWYQQALGQGPQFIFQYYREEENGRGNFPPRFSGLQFPNYSSELNVNALELDDSALYLCASSPQGSVSYNEQFFGPGTRLTVL.

The CDR3 DNA is TGTGCCGGGGCGAGCGGGAGGCGTGCGGGAGAGACCCAGTACTTC. Translation gives CAGASGRRAGETQYF. The rearrangement uses TRBV6-5 and TRBJ2-5, with 9 bases that match TRBD2. This CDR3 is 15 amino acids long. Germline CDR1 and CDR2: MNHEY and SVGAGI. Trimming cost V 11 bases and J 4 bases; bases outside gene matches: 14.

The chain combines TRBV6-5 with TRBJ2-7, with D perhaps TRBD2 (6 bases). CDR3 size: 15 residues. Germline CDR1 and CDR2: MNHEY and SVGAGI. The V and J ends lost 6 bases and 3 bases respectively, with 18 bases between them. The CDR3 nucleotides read TGTGCCAGCAGCAGTCGTCGGGGGACCCGCTACGAGCAGTACTTC. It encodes CASSSRRGTRYEQYF.

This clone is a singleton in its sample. CDR3 in DNA: TGCAGCGTTCGCGACTCTGGAAACACCATATATTTT. This sequence encodes CSVRDSGNTIYF. The rearrangement uses TRBV29-1 and TRBJ1-3; no firm D call. In germline, CDR1 is SQVTM, CDR2 ANQGSEA. CDR3 length equals 12 residues. V shed 5 bases and J shed 0 bases, with 5 bases lying between them.

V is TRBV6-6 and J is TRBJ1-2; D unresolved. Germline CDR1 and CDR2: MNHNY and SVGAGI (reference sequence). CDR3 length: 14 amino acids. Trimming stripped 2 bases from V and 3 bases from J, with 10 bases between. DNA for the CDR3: TGTGCCAGCAGTTACGGGTCTCGAGACTATGGCTACACCTTC. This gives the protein CASSYGSRDYGYTF.

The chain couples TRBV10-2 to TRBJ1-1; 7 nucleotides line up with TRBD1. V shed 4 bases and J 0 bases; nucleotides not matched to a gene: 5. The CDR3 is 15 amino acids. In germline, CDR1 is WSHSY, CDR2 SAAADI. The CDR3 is CASSGMTGMNTEAFF. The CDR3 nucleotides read TGCGCCAGCAGTGGAATGACAGGGATGAACACTGAAGCTTTCTTT.

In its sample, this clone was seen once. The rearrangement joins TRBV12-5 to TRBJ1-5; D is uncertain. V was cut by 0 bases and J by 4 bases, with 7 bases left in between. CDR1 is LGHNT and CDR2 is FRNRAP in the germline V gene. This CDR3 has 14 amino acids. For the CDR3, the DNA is TGTGCTAGTGGTTTGGTTCGGATGAATCAGCCCCAGCATTTT. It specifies CASGLVRMNQPQHF.

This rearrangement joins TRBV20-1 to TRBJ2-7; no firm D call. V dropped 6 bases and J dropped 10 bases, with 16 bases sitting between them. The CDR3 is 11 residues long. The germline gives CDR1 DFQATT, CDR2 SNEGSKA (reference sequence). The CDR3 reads CSAPLGFEQYF. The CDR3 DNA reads TGCAGTGCCCCCCTAGGGTTTGAACAGTACTTC.

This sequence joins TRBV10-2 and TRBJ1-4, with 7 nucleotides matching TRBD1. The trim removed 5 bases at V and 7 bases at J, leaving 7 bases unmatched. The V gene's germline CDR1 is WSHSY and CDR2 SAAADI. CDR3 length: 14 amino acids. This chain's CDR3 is CASSIQGRSEKLFF. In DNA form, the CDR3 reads TGCGCCAGCAGTATACAGGGGAGGAGTGAAAAACTGTTTTTT.

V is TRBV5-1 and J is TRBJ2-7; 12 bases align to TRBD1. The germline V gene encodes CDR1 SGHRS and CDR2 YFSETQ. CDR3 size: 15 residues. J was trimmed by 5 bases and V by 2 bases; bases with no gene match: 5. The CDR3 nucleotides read TGCGCCAGCAGCTTCACGGGACAGGGGGCAAACGAGCAGTACTTC. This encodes CASSFTGQGANEQYF.

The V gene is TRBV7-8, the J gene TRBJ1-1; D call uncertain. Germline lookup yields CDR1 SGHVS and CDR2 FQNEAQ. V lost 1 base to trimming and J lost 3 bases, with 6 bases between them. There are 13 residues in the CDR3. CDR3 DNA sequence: TGTGCCAGCAGCTTAGTGTTGGACACTGAAGCTTTCTTT. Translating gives CASSLVLDTEAFF.

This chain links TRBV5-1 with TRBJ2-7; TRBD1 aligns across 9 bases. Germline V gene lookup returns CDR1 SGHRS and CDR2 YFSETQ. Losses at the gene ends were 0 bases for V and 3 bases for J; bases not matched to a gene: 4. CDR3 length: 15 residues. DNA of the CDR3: TGCGCCAGCAGCTTGGACCCGGGACAGGGCTACGAGCAGTACTTC. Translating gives CASSLDPGQGYEQYF.

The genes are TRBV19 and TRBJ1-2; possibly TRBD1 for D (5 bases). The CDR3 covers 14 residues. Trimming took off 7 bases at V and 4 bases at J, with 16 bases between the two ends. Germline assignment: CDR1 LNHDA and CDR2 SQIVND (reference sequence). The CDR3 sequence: CASTWDGEVYGYTF. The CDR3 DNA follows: TGTGCCAGTACATGGGACGGTGAGGTCTATGGCTACACCTTC.

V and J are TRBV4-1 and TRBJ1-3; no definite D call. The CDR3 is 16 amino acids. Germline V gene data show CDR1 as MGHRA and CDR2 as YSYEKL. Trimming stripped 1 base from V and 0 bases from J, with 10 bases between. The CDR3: CASSQGQRYSGNTIYF. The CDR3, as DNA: TGCGCCAGCAGCCAAGGGCAGCGCTACTCTGGAAACACCATATATTTT.